This T cell receptor beta chain is drawn from a study of blood T cell repertoires in COVID-19. Overall study: COVID-19 samples from acute and convalescent phases originated in the United States, Italy and Spain. T cells, B-cell-depleted T cells, or PBMCs supplied cDNA or gDNA.

Trimming shortened V by 3 bases and J by 5 bases, and 8 bases separated the two germline ends. CDR1 is KGHSH, CDR2 LQKENI, per germline. The CDR3 consists of 14 residues. As originally analysed: Amplification from reference gene primers served as the basis for estimated nucleated cell counts. This table comes from immunoSEQ multiplex PCR, and its TCRdb copy is limited to in-frame clones, with some not included. The DNA was the basis for D and trimming; V, J and clone size are from that table. The table records 100,000 to 150,000 clones, 65% to 85% of them present only once. The chain combines TRBV18 with TRBJ1-6, with D tentatively TRBD1 (6 bases). Sequenced sample: peripheral blood. This sequence was found in a woman in her 70s with acute or convalescent COVID-19. CDR3 bases: TGTGCCAGCTCACCGGGACACAATAATTCACCCCTCCACTTT. It yields the protein CASSPGHNNSPLHF.